The clone carrying this T cell receptor (beta chain) was recorded a few times. Its antigen is as yet unknown. These data come from a study of T cell repertoires in cytomegalovirus infection. Study as a whole: Selection of CMV epitopes for the study included recently identified HLA-C-restricted and well-studied HLA-B-restricted ones. Public TCR beta signatures provided an indication of both CMV infection and a matching HLA type.

V was shortened by 5 bases and J by 0 bases, with 9 bases between the two germline ends. The CDR3 extends over 15 amino acids. Germline V CDR1 and CDR2: KGHDR, SFDVKD. TCRdb used MiXCR to reprocess the reads, holding one entry per CDR3 protein. The repertoire consists of fewer than 900,000 distinct CDR3 sequences, with about 27% occurring once and the leading ten covering under 15%. Study-level points and caveats: Identification of carriers of CMV plus the relevant HLA was achieved through cumulative public TCR beta family frequency. Across the ex vivo response, the dominant clonotypes were HLA-C-restricted CMV-specific TCR beta clonotypes.

This receptor was identified in a human donor in good health (CMV status not recorded). Some clones in this sample may be carry-over from other donors' samples. The sequences come from cultured CD8+ T cells from PBMCs, collected from culture after CMV antigen stimulation. The chain carries TRBV24-1 and TRBJ2-2; D call uncertain. CDR3 DNA: TGTGCCACCAGTGTAGGGCAAACGAACACCGGGGAGCTGTTTTTT. As protein: CATSVGQTNTGELFF.